Listed below are T cell receptor beta chains from one sample, sequenced in a study of T cells in Graves' hyperthyroidism and ophthalmopathy. Via MiXCR, TCRdb re-called the multiplex PCR reads, giving one row per CDR3 protein. The sample lists approximately 640,000 distinct CDR3 sequences, about a sixth occurring once. Sequencing used blood. These receptor sequences come from a woman younger than 45 with Graves' hyperthyroidism. CDR3s include the opening cysteine and the closing phenylalanine or tryptophan. D genes are given only for firm matches. Clone sizes are given selectively: once, few, many, or a class where the clone is expanded.

V,D,size,J,CDR3,DNA
TRBV4-1,-,few,TRBJ1-3,CASSQDEGLGGNTIYF,TGCGCCAGCAGCCAGGATGAAGGGCTGGGTGGAAACACCATATATTTT
TRBV28,TRBD2,many,TRBJ2-1,CASSRETSGSPEQFF,TGTGCCAGCAGTCGTGAGACTAGCGGGAGCCCAGAGCAGTTCTTC
TRBV6-9,TRBD2,few,TRBJ2-1,CASSYRTGLAGKNNEQFF,TGTGCCAGCAGTTACCGGACGGGACTAGCGGGAAAGAACAATGAGCAGTTCTTC
TRBV5-1,TRBD2,many,TRBJ2-3,CASSVGLAGATDTQYF,TGCGCCAGCAGCGTGGGACTAGCGGGAGCGACAGATACGCAGTATTTT
TRBV6-1,TRBD1,many,TRBJ2-7,CASSERTGAHEQYF,TGTGCCAGCAGTGAACGGACAGGGGCCCACGAGCAGTACTTC
TRBV6-1,-,-,TRBJ1-2,CASSRRDTALYGYTF,TGTGCCAGCAGTCGTCGGGACACTGCGCTCTATGGCTACACCTTC
TRBV25-1,-,-,TRBJ2-5,CASSEFEGLPQETQYF,TGTGCCAGCAGTGAATTCGAAGGACTCCCCCAAGAGACCCAGTACTTC
TRBV28,-,few,TRBJ1-3,CASTGAGNTIYF,TGTGCCAGCACAGGGGCTGGAAACACCATATATTTT
TRBV4-1,-,few,TRBJ1-1,CASSQDISVNTEAFF,TGCGCCAGCAGCCAAGATATCTCAGTGAACACTGAAGCTTTCTTT
TRBV27,TRBD1,few,TRBJ2-3,CASRPRQGLPDTQYF,TGTGCCAGCAGGCCACGACAGGGCCTCCCAGATACGCAGTATTTT
TRBV2,-,-,TRBJ1-5,CASSDGTRSQPRHF,TGTGCCAGCAGTGACGGGACCCGCAGTCAGCCCCGGCATTTT
TRBV7-9,TRBD1,few,TRBJ1-5,CASSPWTGGDQPQHF,TGTGCCAGCAGCCCCTGGACAGGGGGGGATCAGCCCCAGCATTTT